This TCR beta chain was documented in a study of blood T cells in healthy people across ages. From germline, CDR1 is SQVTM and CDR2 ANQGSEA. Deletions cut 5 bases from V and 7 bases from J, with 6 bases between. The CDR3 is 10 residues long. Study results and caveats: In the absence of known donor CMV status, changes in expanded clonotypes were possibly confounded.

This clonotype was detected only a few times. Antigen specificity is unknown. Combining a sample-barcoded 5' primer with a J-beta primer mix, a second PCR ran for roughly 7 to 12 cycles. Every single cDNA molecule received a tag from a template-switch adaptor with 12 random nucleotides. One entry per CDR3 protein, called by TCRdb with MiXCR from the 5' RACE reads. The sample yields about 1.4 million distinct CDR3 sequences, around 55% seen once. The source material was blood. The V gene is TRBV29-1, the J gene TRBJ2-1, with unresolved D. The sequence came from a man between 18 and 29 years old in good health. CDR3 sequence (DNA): TGCAGCGTTACGAATAATGAGCAGTTCTTC. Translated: CSVTNNEQFF.